The subject of this entry is one T cell receptor (beta chain). Its target is unknown. This specimen comes from a study of siplizumab effects on memory and regulatory T cells. TCRdb's copy holds only in-frame clones and misses some; the assay was immunoSEQ multiplex PCR. The data show some 120,000 clones, approximately 94% seen once. Study-level points and caveats: To unstimulated subsets, only a minor fraction of alloreactive clones could be mapped. There appeared to be greater diversity in naive T cells than in memory cells, and naive T cells seemed major contributors to the alloresponse. The average Treg-derived proportion among mappable alloreactive CD4+ clones was 65% to 75% with siplizumab versus more than 25% in controls. Alloreactive sequences tracing back to unstimulated CD4+ memory cells were significantly reduced by siplizumab.

Trimming removed 4 bases at V and 3 bases at J, with 12 bases between. Germline V CDR1 and CDR2: SGHTA, FQGNSA. The CDR3 loop spans 14 amino acids. This clonotype was sampled from a human donor in good health. The chain employs TRBV7-2 and TRBJ1-1; possibly TRBD1 for D (6 bases). Sequenced sample: non-Treg CD4+ T cells sorted from blood. CDR3 bases: TGTGCCAGCAGCTCGGGGGCGGAGGACACTGAAGCTTTCTTT. As protein: CASSSGAEDTEAFF.